These 28 T cell receptor beta chains came from one sample sequenced in a study of persistence of HIV-infected CD4 T cells. The immunoSEQ assay was version 4, run in survey mode. The protocol was immunoSEQ multiplex PCR, while the TCRdb copy is restricted to in-frame clones and leaves out a portion. This sample carries tens of thousands of clones, under 85% of them seen once, and the ten largest clones take under 3.5%. Stimulation used approximately 9.1 ug/mL lysate from CMV-infected fibroblasts. Sorted nonresponding memory CD4+ T cells were CD40L-negative, CD69-negative, CD45RO-high. The antigens for these receptors are not known. The specimen comprised CD4+ T cells sorted from PBMCs after roughly 18-hour stimulation, sampled from a patient who received antiretroviral therapy. The receptors come from an adult man with HIV who was CMV-seropositive.

This clone was seen a few times. This chain connects TRBV10-3 to TRBJ1-2, with unresolved D. Germline V gene data show CDR1 as ENHRY and CDR2 as SYGVKD. The V end lost 0 bases, the J end lost 4 bases, and 6 bases lay between the germline ends. The CDR3 loop spans 13 amino acids. For the CDR3, the DNA is TGTGCCATCAGTGAGTCCCAGTCCTATGGCTACACCTTC. Protein product: CAISESQSYGYTF.

V and J are TRBV18 and TRBJ1-1, with D unresolved. The CDR3 has 14 amino acids. Germline V gene sequence: CDR1 KGHSH, CDR2 LQKENI. The V and J ends lost 3 bases and 1 base respectively, with 9 bases between them. The CDR3 reads CASSPLASNTEAFF. CDR3 DNA: TGTGCCAGCTCACCCTTAGCCTCGAACACTGAAGCTTTCTTT.

This chain links TRBV6-1 with TRBJ1-1; tentative D call: TRBD1 (5 bases). The germline V gene has CDR1 MNHNS and CDR2 SASEGT. The CDR3 length is 15 residues. With 2 bases removed from V and 0 bases from J, the gap between germline ends came to 10 bases. Here the CDR3 reads CASSEQGTVNTEAFF. The CDR3 DNA sequence: TGTGCCAGCAGTGAACAAGGGACGGTGAACACTGAAGCTTTCTTT.

The chain uses TRBV7-2 and TRBJ1-1; 7 bases map to TRBD1. From germline, CDR1 is SGHTA and CDR2 FQGNSA. The CDR3 consists of 15 residues. The V segment lost 5 bases and the J segment 1 base; nucleotides outside the gene matches: 7. DNA of the CDR3: TGTGCCAGCAGCCTAACGGGGACAGCGAACACTGAAGCTTTCTTT. Amino acid sequence: CASSLTGTANTEAFF.

This clone was observed once. CDR3 sequence reads: CASSLGVGVGAKNIQYF. CDR3 nucleotides: TGCGCCAGCAGCTTGGGAGTGGGGGTTGGCGCCAAAAACATTCAGTACTTC. The rearrangement links TRBV5-1 to TRBJ2-4; D is perhaps TRBD1 or TRBD2 (5 bases each). V shed 0 bases and J shed 1 base, with 14 bases lying between them. The CDR3 spans 17 residues. Germline V gene lookup returns CDR1 SGHRS and CDR2 YFSETQ. The entire variable domain, with the rest obtained from reference TRBV5-1 and TRBJ2-4, is as follows: KAGVTQTPRYLIKTRGQQVTLSCSPISGHRSVSWYQQTPGQGLQFLFEYFSETQRNKGNFPGRFSGRQFSNSRSEMNVSTLELGDSALYLCASSLGVGVGAKNIQYFGAGTRLSVL.

The chain is built from TRBV12-3 or TRBV12-4 and TRBJ1-6, with TRBD1 matching over 7 bases. Unmatched junction bases numbered 6, after V lost 6 bases and J lost 10 bases. The CDR3 is made up of 13 amino acids. The CDR3 DNA reads as TGTGCCAGCAGCCTTGACAGGGACTCACCCCTCCACTTT. Translation: CASSLDRDSPLHF.

In this sample, this clone turned up a few times. This sequence joins TRBV30 and TRBJ2-3; D is uncertain. V dropped 1 base and J dropped 1 base, with 12 bases sitting between them. CDR1 is GTSNPN and CDR2 is SVGIG in the germline V gene (reference sequence). The CDR3 totals 15 residues. DNA of the CDR3: TGTGCCTGGAGTGAGGGCCGCATGGGCACAGATACGCAGTATTTT. Its translation is CAWSEGRMGTDTQYF.

This clone is labeled as medium-sized (0.01 to 0.1%). The chain recombines TRBV5-4 with TRBJ2-5; 16 nucleotides line up with TRBD2. J gave up 4 bases and V 3 bases, and 6 bases lay outside the gene matches. The CDR3 covers 17 residues. CDR1 and CDR2 from the germline V gene are SGHNT and YYREEE (reference sequence). The DNA for the CDR3 is TGTGCCAGCAGCTACGGGACTAGCGGGAGGGGGGTAGAGACCCAGTACTTC. Its protein is CASSYGTSGRGVETQYF. The full variable domain, with the rest looked up from reference TRBV5-4 and TRBJ2-5, is ETGVTQSPTHLIKTRGQQVTLRCSSQSGHNTVSWYQQALGQGPQFIFQYYREEENGRGNFPPRFSGLQFPNYSSELNVNALELDDSALYLCASSYGTSGRGVETQYFGPGTRLLVL.

V gene TRBV24-1 combines with J gene TRBJ1-1; the D gene is possibly TRBD1 (5 bases). The CDR3 extends over 15 amino acids. The ends were cut back, 9 bases at V and 0 bases at J, with 16 bases in the middle. The germline V gene has CDR1 KGHDR and CDR2 SFDVKD. In DNA form, the CDR3 reads TGTGCCACCTTAGACCCGGGACGGATGAACACTGAAGCTTTCTTT. Amino acids: CATLDPGRMNTEAFF.

This clone was seen a few times. V usage is TRBV4-1 and J usage is TRBJ1-1; the D gene is possibly TRBD1 (5 bases). Trimming pared 1 base from V and 5 bases from J, leaving 14 bases between. CDR3 length: 15 residues. Germline V gene data show CDR1 as MGHRA and CDR2 as YSYEKL. The CDR3 is CASSQGSGWGTEAFF. The DNA of the CDR3 is TGCGCCAGCAGCCAAGGTTCAGGGTGGGGGACTGAAGCTTTCTTT.

The rearrangement links TRBV5-4 to TRBJ1-1; no definite D call. V lost 4 bases to trimming and J lost 2 bases, with 12 bases between them. Germline V gene data show CDR1 as SGHNT and CDR2 as YYREEE (reference sequence). The CDR3 consists of 14 residues. The CDR3 spells CASSRTGVNTEAFF. The CDR3 bases are TGTGCCAGCAGCCGAACGGGCGTCAACACTGAAGCTTTCTTT.

This clone was observed a few times. The gene calls are TRBV16 and TRBJ1-1; 7 positions agree with TRBD1. V gave up 0 bases and J gave up 8 bases; unmatched junction bases: 12. The CDR3 length is 16 residues. Germline V gene data show CDR1 as KGHSY and CDR2 as FQNENV. The CDR3 DNA follows: TGTGCCAGCAGCCAATCTGTCGTGACAGGGTCTACCGAAGCTTTCTTT. It specifies CASSQSVVTGSTEAFF.

This clone was seen only once. This chain uses TRBV19 with TRBJ2-3; the D is unclear. The CDR3 runs to 15 residues. V lost 0 bases, J lost 2 bases, and 9 bases lay in between. Looked up from germline, CDR1 is LNHDA and CDR2 is SQIVND (reference sequence). CDR3 in DNA: TGTGCCAGTAGTATAGATGGGCAGACCACAGATACGCAGTATTTT. Encoded protein: CASSIDGQTTDTQYF.

The chain has TRBV18 and TRBJ2-3; unclear D gene. Germline V gene data show CDR1 as KGHSH and CDR2 as LQKENI. Trimming took 2 bases from V and 3 from J, leaving 21 bases between them. The CDR3 totals 18 residues. CDR3 amino acids: CASSPSWNQFEETDTQYF. CDR3 DNA: TGTGCCAGCTCACCATCTTGGAATCAGTTCGAGGAGACAGATACGCAGTATTTT. The complete variable domain, with remaining parts taken from reference TRBV18 and TRBJ2-3, reads NAGVMQNPRHLVRRRGQEARLRCSPMKGHSHVYWYRQLPEEGLKFMVYLQKENIIDESGMPKERFSAEFPKEGPSILRIQQVVRGDSAAYFCASSPSWNQFEETDTQYFGPGTRLTVL.

This clone was detected only a few times. The chain employs TRBV7-3 and TRBJ2-1; either TRBD1 or TRBD2 may fit D (5 bases each). V dropped 2 bases and J dropped 8 bases, with 16 bases sitting between them. The CDR3 totals 15 residues. Germline V gene data show CDR1 as SGHTA and CDR2 as FQGTGA. As DNA, the CDR3 is TGTGCCAGCAGCTTATTCGGGGAAAGGGACGATGAGCAGTTCTTC. Translation gives CASSLFGERDDEQFF. Combining the CDR3 with reference TRBV7-3 and TRBJ2-1 gives the whole variable domain GAGVSQTPSNKVTEKGKYVELRCDPISGHTALYWYRQSLGQGPEFLIYFQGTGAADDSGLPNDRFFAVRPEGSVSTLKIQRTERGDSAVYLCASSLFGERDDEQFFGPGTRLTVL.

The CDR3 DNA is TGTGCCAGCAGTTTGCGGGGGCGAAGTAGAAACACCATATATTTT. This encodes CASSLRGRSRNTIYF. The chain links TRBV28 to TRBJ1-3; possible D gene TRBD1, 6 bases. This CDR3 is built from 15 residues. The germline V gene encodes CDR1 MDHEN and CDR2 SYDVKM. Trimming left V 3 bases short and J 5 bases short, with 14 bases between.

The rearrangement links TRBV24-1 to TRBJ2-3; perhaps TRBD1 as D (6 bases). V was clipped by 4 bases and J by 4 bases, with 11 bases between them. CDR1 and CDR2 (germline): KGHDR, SFDVKD. This CDR3 contains 14 residues. Written as DNA, the CDR3 is TGTGCCACCAGTGACACAGGGTGGGCAGATACGCAGTATTTT. Its protein is CATSDTGWADTQYF.

The rearrangement joins TRBV30 to TRBJ1-5; TRBD1 matches 8 bases. V shed 4 bases, J shed 2 bases, and the junction held 4 bases outside the gene matches. Germline loops: CDR1 GTSNPN, CDR2 SVGIG (reference sequence). The CDR3 totals 14 residues. The CDR3 nucleotides read TGTGCCTGGAATGACAGGGGAGGCAATCAGCCCCAGCATTTT. Encoded protein: CAWNDRGGNQPQHF.

This clone turned up a few times. The genes are TRBV7-6 and TRBJ1-5, with TRBD1 identical over 7 bases. The CDR3 loop spans 13 amino acids. V dropped 4 bases and J dropped 5; count of bases not matched to a gene: 2. The V gene's germline CDR1 is SGHVS and CDR2 FNYEAQ. The CDR3 protein is CASSYDRDQPQHF. The CDR3 DNA sequence: TGTGCCAGCAGCTATGACAGGGATCAGCCCCAGCATTTT. The full variable domain, with the rest looked up from reference TRBV7-6 and TRBJ1-5, is GAGVSQSPRYKVTKRGQDVALRCDPISGHVSLYWYRQALGQGPEFLTYFNYEAQQDKSGLPNDRFSAERPEGSISTLTIQRTEQRDSAMYRCASSYDRDQPQHFGDGTRLSIL.

In DNA form, the CDR3 reads TGTGCCACCAGTGAGAGGGGACAGGGAGGCGCAGATACGCAGTATTTT. Its protein product is CATSERGQGGADTQYF. The V call is TRBV24-1, the J call TRBJ2-3; the match to TRBD1 covers 9 bases. V dropped 4 bases and J dropped 4; count of bases not matched to a gene: 8. CDR3 length: 16 residues. Germline V gene sequence: CDR1 KGHDR, CDR2 SFDVKD.

This clone was picked up a small number of times. In DNA form, the CDR3 reads TGTGCCAGTAGTCCTGGTCAAAGGCGAGGAGAAAAACTGTTTTTT. Translating it yields CASSPGQRRGEKLFF. The V and J genes are TRBV19 and TRBJ1-4, with no clear D. Trimming took 5 bases from V and 8 from J, leaving 18 bases between them. The CDR3 covers 15 residues. CDR1 and CDR2 (germline): LNHDA, SQIVND (reference sequence).

This rearrangement joins TRBV6-4 to TRBJ2-7; D may be TRBD1 or TRBD2 (5 bases each). CDR3 length: 15 amino acids. With 5 bases removed from V and 2 bases from J, the gap between germline ends came to 16 bases. From germline, CDR1 is MRHNA and CDR2 SNTAGT. The CDR3 DNA is TGTGCCAGCAGTACCCCCGGGACGGGCGCCTACGAGCAGTACTTC. This codes for CASSTPGTGAYEQYF.

This clone was seen just once. The chain links TRBV18 to TRBJ2-1, with TRBD2 matching over 7 bases. Germline CDR1 KGHSH, CDR2 LQKENI. This CDR3 contains 18 residues. The trim removed 2 bases at V and 0 bases at J, leaving 10 bases unmatched. CDR3 loop: CASSPTSGVSSSYNEQFF. In nucleotides, the CDR3 is TGTGCCAGCTCACCAACCAGCGGGGTATCCAGCTCCTACAATGAGCAGTTCTTC. Together with reference TRBV18 and TRBJ2-1, the CDR3 gives the full variable domain: NAGVMQNPRHLVRRRGQEARLRCSPMKGHSHVYWYRQLPEEGLKFMVYLQKENIIDESGMPKERFSAEFPKEGPSILRIQQVVRGDSAAYFCASSPTSGVSSSYNEQFFGPGTRLTVL.

In its sample, this clone was seen a few times. J is TRBJ1-5 and V is TRBV6-5; no clear D gene. Between the trimmed V and J ends, which lost 0 bases and 5 bases, there was a span of 5 bases. The germline V gene has CDR1 MNHEY and CDR2 SVGAGI. This CDR3 contains 13 residues. CDR3 loop: CASSYSIHQPQHF. Written as DNA, the CDR3 is TGTGCCAGCAGTTACTCGATCCATCAGCCCCAGCATTTT.

This clone was observed a few times. The chain employs TRBV5-1 and TRBJ1-1; unclear D gene. Trimming left V 0 bases short and J 0 bases short, with 12 bases between. Germline lookup yields CDR1 SGHRS and CDR2 YFSETQ. The CDR3 extends over 16 amino acids. The CDR3 here is CASSLASGGMNTEAFF. Here the CDR3 DNA reads TGCGCCAGCAGCTTGGCCAGTGGAGGAATGAACACTGAAGCTTTCTTT.

The chain employs TRBV7-6 and TRBJ1-1, with unresolved D. V was pared by 2 bases and J by 1 base, with 5 bases between. The length of the CDR3 is 13 residues. Germline CDR1 reads SGHVS; CDR2 reads FNYEAQ. The CDR3: CASSLNGNTEAFF. The CDR3 nucleotides are TGTGCCAGCAGCTTAAACGGGAACACTGAAGCTTTCTTT.

The rearrangement uses TRBV20-1 and TRBJ2-4; D is tentatively TRBD1 or TRBD2 (5 bases each). The germline CDR1 and CDR2 sequences are DFQATT and SNEGSKA (reference sequence). V gave up 0 bases and J gave up 13 bases, with 7 bases separating them. This CDR3 is built from 10 residues. The CDR3 coding sequence is TGCAGTGCTAGAGATGAGGGGCAGTACTTC. Amino acid sequence: CSARDEGQYF.

The chain combines TRBV7-9 with TRBJ1-1, with D perhaps matching TRBD1 (5 bases). CDR1 SEHNR and CDR2 FQNEAQ come from the germline V gene (reference sequence). This CDR3 region has 16 residues. With 7 bases removed from V and 8 bases from J, the gap between germline ends came to 26 bases. Here the CDR3 reads CASTLTRGTVGLEAFF. The CDR3 DNA reads as TGTGCCAGCACCTTGACAAGAGGAACCGTGGGGCTGGAAGCTTTCTTT.